This T cell receptor beta chain was identified during a study of blood T cell repertoires in COVID-19 (dated by TCRdb to between 2020 and 2021). Regarding the study in general: Collaborator samples came from the United States, Italy and Spain and covered acute and convalescent phases of COVID-19. The prospective study material was composed of cDNA or gDNA derived from T cells, B-cell-depleted T cells, or PBMCs. Deeply sampled blood TCRbeta repertoires from subjects exposed to, actively infected with, or recovered from COVID-19 were included in the dataset. The repertoires were released in a freely available public database meant as a resource for research on the immune response to SARS-CoV-2. Samples were obtained from the ongoing ImmuneRACE study (first 160 participants) and from about 1,300 subjects provided by 6 global collaborators. A de-identified subject ID, COVID-19 status, age in years and sex were almost always included in the sample metadata. Where HLA class I and class II types were available, the types were taken from metadata supplied by the sample provider, not from assay-based typing.

The paper as a whole reports these results and caveats: How much clinical and demographic metadata was included differed by source and by participant, and the metadata was provided uncurated.

One collaborating source in Seattle enrolled patients during active infection and followed them longitudinally through the course of disease. Whole blood was collected in K2EDTA tubes by collaborating institutions according to the institutions' own protocols. For TCRbeta analysis, collaborators shipped samples in one of three forms: frozen whole blood, isolated PBMCs, or DNA extracted from either of those sample types. A few counts support this clone. Its antigen is unknown. Base qualities are missing; no much larger clone stands one base away. TCRbeta CDR3 regions were amplified from genomic DNA by means of the immunoSEQ Assay, a bias-controlled multiplex PCR. The authors' pipeline ran thus. Nucleated cell counts per sample were estimated from amplification of reference gene primers within the assay. Sequence reads were collapsed and filtered to measure the absolute abundance of every unique TCRbeta CDR3 rearrangement. For each sample, productive Simpson clonality was calculated as the square root of Simpson's diversity index across productive rearrangements. Sourced from immuneACCESS, this table was stored by TCRdb with only in-frame sequences that have V and J called. A share of the clones is absent; for the studies checked, an unresolved V gene accounts for under half, and the remainder has no known explanation. Clone size and V and J calls were adopted from that table, with D and trimming inferred from the DNA. This sample lists roughly 380,000 clones; about 88% were detected once. The ten largest account for roughly 1.5% of the sample.

The CDR3, cysteine through phenylalanine, is 15 amino acids long. Only the CDR3 part of the read is kept: 45 bases, read in frame from the first base. Clipping removes 3 bases from V and 0 bases from J, with 4 as the unmatched junction base count. CDR1 and CDR2, looked up from the germline V gene, are SGHTA and FQGTGA. Sequencing input: peripheral blood. The sequence derives from a woman between 40 and 55 years old with COVID-19, enrolled during active disease. The chain couples TRBV7-3 to TRBJ1-2, with 7 junctional bases fitting TRBD1. The nucleotide sequence is TGTGCCAGCAGCTTGACAGGGCTCGCTAACTATGGCTACACCTTC. This is translated as CASSLTGLANYGYTF.